The entry below gives a single TCR beta chain sequence along with its context. The antigen is undetermined. Germline V gives CDR1 MNHEY, CDR2 SVGEGT. The CDR3 runs 14 residues. After removal of 6 bases from V and 2 bases from J, the junction contained 7 bases not matched to a gene. The sample originates from a study of CD4 T cells in relation to SARS-CoV-2 and coronaviruses. Measured with immunoSEQ multiplex PCR; TCRdb has only the in-frame clones, and not every one. The sample holds some 32,000 clones; roughly 82% are singletons and the top ten take nearly 3.5%. J is TRBJ2-7 and V is TRBV6-2 or TRBV6-3; 7 nucleotides agree with TRBD2. The source of this sequence is an adult with COVID-19. The source material was memory CD4+ T cells from PBMCs, cultured in vitro. The CDR3 DNA reads as TGTGCCAGCAGCCGGGGGGACCGGCCCTACGAGCAGTACTTC. It is translated as CASSRGDRPYEQYF.